Presented here are 29 T cell receptor beta chains from one specimen sequenced in a study of blood T cell repertoires in COVID-19. Repertoires were generated with immunoSEQ multiplex PCR, while TCRdb's copy carries only in-frame clones and drops some. The repertoire has over 250,000 clones, about 88% of them found once; the top ten carry around 2.7%. Sequenced material: PBMCs or T cells enriched from blood (not recorded which). Source of these receptors: a man in his fifties or sixties who had recovered from COVID-19.

The CDR3 bases are TGTGCCAGCAGACAGGGACTAGCGGGAAACACAGATACGCAGTATTTT. Translation gives CASRQGLAGNTDTQYF. This chain connects TRBV2 to TRBJ2-3, with 13 positions matching TRBD2. The germline CDR1 and CDR2 sequences are SNHLY and FYNNEI. J lost 2 bases, V lost 6 bases, and 5 bases had no gene match. This CDR3 has 16 residues.

The chain uses TRBV7-8 and TRBJ2-7; TRBD1 is a possible D gene (7 bases). The V end was cut by 0 bases, the J end by 4 bases, with 13 bases between. The CDR3 sequence is 15 residues long. CDR1 is SGHVS, CDR2 FQNEAQ, per germline. The CDR3 reads CASSLAGGTAYEQYF. CDR3 DNA sequence: TGTGCCAGCAGCTTAGCGGGCGGGACAGCTTACGAGCAGTACTTC.

This clone was observed a single time. The chain has TRBV11-3 and TRBJ1-6, with D tentatively TRBD1 (6 bases). CDR3 length: 13 amino acids. Trimming took off 3 bases at V and 7 bases at J, with 7 bases between the two ends. Germline CDR1 and CDR2: SGHNT and YENEEA. The CDR3 spells CASSLTGNSPLHF. The CDR3 nucleotides read TGTGCCAGCAGCTTGACAGGAAATTCACCCCTCCACTTT.

The chain uses TRBV7-9 and TRBJ2-1; D gene unclear. The germline CDR1 and CDR2 sequences are SEHNR and FQNEAQ (reference sequence). V lost 0 bases, J lost 5 bases, and 8 bases lay in between. This CDR3 comprises 14 residues. The CDR3 here is CASSLALADNEQFF. The CDR3 coding sequence is TGTGCCAGCAGCTTAGCGTTAGCCGACAATGAGCAGTTCTTC.

This chain links TRBV7-3 with TRBJ1-1, with D uncertain. Trimming took off 1 base at V and 4 bases at J, with 13 bases between the two ends. The CDR3 length is 15 residues. The V gene's germline CDR1 is SGHTA and CDR2 FQGTGA. The CDR3 sequence is CASSLSGPLGTEAFF. DNA of the CDR3: TGTGCCAGCAGCTTAAGCGGTCCTTTGGGCACTGAAGCTTTCTTT.

Concerning this clone itself: One end of the junction is discordant with germline, which a read error may explain. V is TRBV7-7 and J is TRBJ2-7; 11 nucleotides line up with TRBD1. CDR3 size: 15 residues. Germline values: CDR1 SSHAT, CDR2 FNYEAQ (reference sequence). The CDR3 nucleotides are TGTGCTAGCAGCTTAGGGGACAGGGGGGACTACGAGCAGTACTTC. Translation: CASSLGDRGDYEQYF.

This clone appeared a single time. V is TRBV5-4 and J is TRBJ2-6, with D hard to call. Germline values: CDR1 SGHNT, CDR2 YYREEE (reference sequence). The CDR3 spans 15 residues. V was trimmed by 3 bases and J by 0 bases, leaving 7 bases between them. CDR3 sequence (DNA): TGTGCCAGCAGCTCCCGGGTCTCTGGGGCCAACGTCCTGACTTTC. It yields the protein CASSSRVSGANVLTF. The variable domain in full, completed from reference TRBV5-4 and TRBJ2-6, reads ETGVTQSPTHLIKTRGQQVTLRCSSQSGHNTVSWYQQALGQGPQFIFQYYREEENGRGNFPPRFSGLQFPNYSSELNVNALELDDSALYLCASSSRVSGANVLTFGAGSRLTVL.

The chain combines TRBV10-1 with TRBJ2-1, with TRBD1 matching 8 bases. Trimming took 4 bases from V and 9 from J; bases not matched to a gene: 8. The CDR3 is 14 amino acids. Germline V gene lookup returns CDR1 WNHNN and CDR2 SYGVQD (reference sequence). The CDR3 sequence: CASSAGPGGSEQFF. CDR3 in DNA: TGCGCCAGCAGTGCGGGGCCAGGGGGCAGTGAGCAGTTCTTC.

The V and J genes are TRBV7-3 and TRBJ2-3; 7 bases map to TRBD2. The CDR3 is made up of 19 amino acids. The trim removed 1 base at V and 7 bases at J, leaving 20 bases unmatched. Germline V gives CDR1 SGHTA, CDR2 FQGTGA. The CDR3 sequence: CASSLSRRNAAGVGNTQYF. The CDR3 DNA reads as TGTGCCAGCAGCTTAAGTAGGAGAAACGCGGCGGGAGTGGGAAATACGCAGTATTTT.

V is TRBV5-1 and J is TRBJ2-1; 7 nucleotides agree with TRBD1. The CDR3 consists of 15 residues. V lost 3 bases and J lost 5; bases outside the gene matches: 8. The germline CDR1 and CDR2 sequences are SGHRS and YFSETQ. DNA of the CDR3: TGCGCCAGCAGCTACCGGGACAGCGAAAACAATGAGCAGTTCTTC. Its protein product is CASSYRDSENNEQFF.

This clone appeared once. CDR3 DNA sequence: TGTGCCAGCAGTTCAGAAGAACAGTACACTGAAGCTTTCTTT. Amino acid sequence: CASSSEEQYTEAFF. The gene calls are TRBV5-4 and TRBJ1-1; D unclear. V lost 5 bases, J lost 3 bases, and 14 bases lay in between. The germline gives CDR1 SGHNT, CDR2 YYREEE (reference sequence). This CDR3 region has 14 residues.

This chain joins TRBV12-3 or TRBV12-4 and TRBJ2-7; D is possibly TRBD2 (6 bases). V was shortened by 1 base and J by 6 bases, with 10 bases between the two germline ends. This CDR3 has 13 amino acids. This chain's CDR3 is CASSLGALAEQYF. As DNA, the CDR3 is TGTGCCAGCAGTTTAGGGGCACTAGCCGAGCAGTACTTC.

This sequence joins TRBV7-9 and TRBJ2-3; unclear D gene. Per germline, CDR1 SEHNR and CDR2 FQNEAQ (reference sequence). Trimming removed 0 bases from V and 6 bases from J, with 7 bases in between. The CDR3 is 13 residues long. The CDR3 loop is CASSLARVDTQYF. DNA of the CDR3: TGTGCCAGCAGCTTAGCTCGGGTGGATACGCAGTATTTT. Together with reference TRBV7-9 and TRBJ2-3, the CDR3 gives the full variable domain: DTGVSQNPRHKITKRGQNVTFRCDPISEHNRLYWYRQTLGQGPEFLTYFQNEAQLEKSRLLSDRFSAERPKGSFSTLEIQRTEQGDSAMYLCASSLARVDTQYFGPGTRLTVL.

This chain uses TRBV13 with TRBJ2-7; 14 bases fit TRBD2. This CDR3 is built from 19 residues. Unmatched junction bases numbered 12, after V lost 5 bases and J lost 0 bases. Germline V gene data show CDR1 as PRHDT and CDR2 as FYEKMQ (reference sequence). CDR3 DNA: TGTGCCAGCAGCACCCGGGGACTAGCGGGAGCGAAGAGCTCCTACGAGCAGTACTTC. It specifies CASSTRGLAGAKSSYEQYF.

The rearrangement joins TRBV7-2 to TRBJ1-1; 9 bases are a match to TRBD1. The CDR3 is 14 amino acids. V gave up 5 bases and J gave up 4 bases; unmatched junction bases: 5. Germline CDR1 and CDR2: SGHTA and FQGNSA. This CDR3 is CASSRTGDGTEAFF. Written as DNA, the CDR3 is TGTGCCAGCAGCAGGACAGGGGATGGCACTGAAGCTTTCTTT.

The rearrangement uses TRBV5-1 and TRBJ2-6; D remains unclear. Trimming left V 4 bases short and J 0 bases short, with 14 bases between. From germline, CDR1 is SGHRS and CDR2 YFSETQ. The CDR3 consists of 17 residues. As DNA, the CDR3 is TGCGCCAGCAGCCACGCGGTATCACACTCTGGGGCCAACGTCCTGACTTTC. Encoded protein: CASSHAVSHSGANVLTF.

The chain recombines TRBV7-6 with TRBJ2-3; 11 bases line up with TRBD2. This CDR3 spans 18 amino acids. Per the germline V gene, CDR1 is SGHVS and CDR2 is FNYEAQ. V trimming: 1 base; J trimming: 4 bases; junction bases outside the gene matches: 10. The CDR3 DNA is TGTGCCAGCAGCTTAGGGCATAGCGGGGGGGCTTGGGCAGATACGCAGTATTTT. Translation gives CASSLGHSGGAWADTQYF.

The rearrangement uses TRBV30 and TRBJ1-5, with TRBD1 matching 8 bases. V lost 1 base to trimming and J lost 6 bases; unmatched junction nucleotides: 11. Germline V gene lookup returns CDR1 GTSNPN and CDR2 SVGIG (reference sequence). This CDR3 is 16 amino acids long. In DNA form, the CDR3 reads TGTGCCTGGAGTGCCACAGGGGGACAGTTTGGTCAGCCCCAGCATTTT. Translating it yields CAWSATGGQFGQPQHF.

The chain joins TRBV7-9 to TRBJ2-5; 13 bases line up with TRBD2. The V gene's germline CDR1 is SEHNR and CDR2 FQNEAQ (reference sequence). The CDR3 runs to 19 residues. V shed 1 base, J shed 2 bases, and the junction held 10 bases outside the gene matches. The CDR3 reads CASSLGQLAGGGRQETQYF. CDR3 sequence (DNA): TGTGCCAGCAGCTTAGGCCAACTAGCGGGAGGGGGAAGACAAGAGACCCAGTACTTC.

The V call is TRBV25-1, the J call TRBJ1-4; possibly TRBD1 for D (5 bases). CDR1 and CDR2 from the germline V gene are MGHDK and SYGVNS. V lost 3 bases and J 7 bases, leaving 15 bases between the germline ends. The CDR3 has 15 amino acids. The CDR3 DNA reads as TGTGCCAGCAGTGATACATCAGGGTTAGGTGAAAAACTGTTTTTT. Translating it yields CASSDTSGLGEKLFF. The full variable domain, completed using reference TRBV25-1 and TRBJ1-4, is EADIYQTPRYLVIGTGKKITLECSQTMGHDKMYWYQQDPGMELHLIHYSYGVNSTEKGDLSSESTVSRIRTEHFPLTLESARPSHTSQYLCASSDTSGLGEKLFFGSGTQLSVL.

The chain recombines TRBV24-1 with TRBJ2-5; 7 bases are a match to TRBD2. Germline CDR1 and CDR2: KGHDR and SFDVKD. Losses at the gene ends were 4 bases for V and 1 base for J; bases not matched to a gene: 5. The CDR3 sequence is 15 residues long. In DNA form, the CDR3 reads TGTGCCACCAGTGAGGCGGGAGCGCCCCAAGAGACCCAGTACTTC. Residues: CATSEAGAPQETQYF.

This clone occurred once. V gene TRBV6-5 combines with J gene TRBJ1-4; possibly TRBD1 for D (5 bases). The CDR3 has 15 amino acids. V shed 2 bases and J shed 7 bases, with 14 bases lying between them. The germline V gene encodes CDR1 MNHEY and CDR2 SVGAGI. In DNA form, the CDR3 reads TGTGCCAGCAGTTACGGTGGAGGGGCGGGTGAAAAACTGTTTTTT. This sequence encodes CASSYGGGAGEKLFF.

This clone was seen only a few times. The genes are TRBV29-1 and TRBJ2-1, with 9 bases identical to TRBD2. There are 15 residues in the CDR3. Trimming took 4 bases from V and 8 from J; bases not matched to a gene: 12. The germline gives CDR1 SQVTM, CDR2 ANQGSEA. CDR3 sequence reads: CSVAERASGKDEQFF. CDR3 in DNA: TGCAGCGTTGCGGAGCGGGCTAGCGGGAAGGATGAGCAGTTCTTC.

The chain carries TRBV5-1 and TRBJ2-1; perhaps TRBD2 as D (5 bases). The ends were cut back, 5 bases at V and 7 bases at J, with 16 bases in the middle. This CDR3 has 14 residues. From germline, CDR1 is SGHRS and CDR2 YFSETQ. The CDR3 DNA follows: TGCGCCAGCAGTCTGGGGAGCGGTTGGAATGAGCAGTTCTTC. Translation gives CASSLGSGWNEQFF.

This chain connects TRBV5-1 to TRBJ2-5; 7 bases agree with TRBD1. Germline CDR1 SGHRS, CDR2 YFSETQ. The junction had 7 bases not matched to a gene; V was cut back by 0 bases and J by 5 bases. The CDR3 totals 15 residues. The CDR3 nucleotides read TGCGCCAGCAGCTTGGGACCCTTAGGGGGCGAGACCCAGTACTTC. Translating gives CASSLGPLGGETQYF.

This chain connects TRBV5-4 to TRBJ2-7, with D tentatively TRBD2 (5 bases). CDR1 SGHNT and CDR2 YYREEE come from the germline V gene (reference sequence). This CDR3 comprises 15 residues. The V end lost 2 bases, the J end lost 3 bases, and 15 bases lay between the germline ends. The CDR3 DNA sequence: TGTGCCAGCAGCTTTGCTAGCCGGTCCCTCTACGAGCAGTACTTC. This codes for CASSFASRSLYEQYF.

The chain links TRBV18 to TRBJ1-2, with 7 bases matching TRBD1. Losses at the gene ends were 1 base for V and 6 bases for J; bases not matched to a gene: 8. Germline V CDR1 and CDR2: KGHSH, LQKENI. The CDR3 covers 15 residues. CDR3 loop: CASSPLPQQGNGYTF. The CDR3 nucleotides are TGTGCCAGCTCACCACTTCCCCAACAGGGGAATGGCTACACCTTC.

CDR3 loop: CASSSALRGDTQYF. The CDR3 nucleotides read TGTGCCAGCAGCTCGGCCCTTAGGGGAGATACGCAGTATTTT. This sequence joins TRBV7-3 and TRBJ2-3; D is possibly TRBD1 (5 bases). This CDR3 spans 14 amino acids. V was shortened by 4 bases and J by 5 bases, with 13 bases between the two germline ends. CDR1 and CDR2 from the germline V gene are SGHTA and FQGTGA.

This clone was seen only a few times. The rearrangement uses TRBV6-5 and TRBJ2-1, with 8 bases identical to TRBD1. The trim removed 4 bases at V and 2 bases at J, leaving 4 bases unmatched. Germline V gene data show CDR1 as MNHEY and CDR2 as SVGAGI. CDR3 length: 15 amino acids. The CDR3 bases are TGTGCCAGCAGTTTCCGGACAGGGCCCTACAATGAGCAGTTCTTC. Translation gives CASSFRTGPYNEQFF.